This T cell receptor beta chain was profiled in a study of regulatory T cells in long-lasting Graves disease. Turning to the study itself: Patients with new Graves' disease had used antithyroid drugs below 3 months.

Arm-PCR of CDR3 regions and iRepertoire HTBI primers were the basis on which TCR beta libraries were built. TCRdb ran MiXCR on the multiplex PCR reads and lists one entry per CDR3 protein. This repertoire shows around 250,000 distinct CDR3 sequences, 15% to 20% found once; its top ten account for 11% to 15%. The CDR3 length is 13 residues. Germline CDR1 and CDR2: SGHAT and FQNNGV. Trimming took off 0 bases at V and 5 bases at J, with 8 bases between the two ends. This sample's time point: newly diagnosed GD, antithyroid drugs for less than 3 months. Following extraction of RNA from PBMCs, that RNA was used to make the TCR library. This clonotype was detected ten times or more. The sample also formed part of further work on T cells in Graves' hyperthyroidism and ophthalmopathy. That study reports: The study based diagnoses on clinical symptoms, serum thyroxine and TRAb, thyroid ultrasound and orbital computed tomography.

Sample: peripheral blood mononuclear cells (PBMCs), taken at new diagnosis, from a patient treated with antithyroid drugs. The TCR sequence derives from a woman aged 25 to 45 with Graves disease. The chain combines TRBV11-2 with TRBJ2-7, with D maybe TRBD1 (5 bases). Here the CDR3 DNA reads TGTGCCAGCAGCTTAGACAGGGCGGACGAGCAGTACTTC. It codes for CASSLDRADEQYF.